The clone carrying this T cell receptor (beta chain) shows up as medium-sized by frequency. TRB rearrangements were amplified by touch-down multiplex PCR with mixed TRB-A/B primers. For each CDR3 protein, TCRdb gives one entry from its re-call of the multiplex PCR reads, without DNA. The sample has 1,000 to 1,500 distinct CDR3 sequences; the top ten hold 8.9%. Germline V gives CDR1 SGHRS, CDR2 YFSETQ. CDR3 length: 15 residues. This sample is drawn from a study of T cell clusters in autoimmune cytopenias. Each sample's input was approximately 270 ng genomic DNA, some 38,000 genome equivalents. These data are also associated with another study on T cell repertoires in aging, cancer and after chemotherapy. In that study: The full dataset contained several million TCR reads. Across the chemotherapy interval, each cancer cohort showed higher median generation probability, suggesting thymic rebound.

The sequence was obtained from a human donor in good health. The V call is TRBV5-1, the J call TRBJ2-2; TCRdb lists TRBD2, though no DNA is available to test this call. Sample: peripheral blood. The CDR3 is CASSRLAANTGELFF.